Shown below are 15 T cell receptor beta chains from a single sample sequenced in a study of cytomegalovirus exposure and HLA in healthy donors. The table came from immunoSEQ multiplex PCR; TCRdb's copy has only in-frame clones and leaves some out. The sample has some 76,000 clones; about 94% are singletons. Sequencing used PBMCs. The receptors derive from a woman aged 18-35 years in good health and CMV-seronegative.

The chain uses TRBV6-5 and TRBJ1-5, with no clear D. V dropped 5 bases and J dropped 0 bases, with 8 bases sitting between them. The germline V gene encodes CDR1 MNHEY and CDR2 SVGAGI. This CDR3 has 14 residues. This chain's CDR3 is CASSPQYSNQPQHF. The CDR3 coding sequence is TGTGCCAGCAGTCCGCAGTATAGCAATCAGCCCCAGCATTTT.

The chain has TRBV10-1 and TRBJ2-7; D ambiguous. The V gene lost 3 bases and the J gene lost 3 bases, with 6 bases spanning the gap. CDR3 length: 12 residues. From germline, CDR1 is WNHNN and CDR2 SYGVQD (reference sequence). CDR3 protein: CASSDGDYEQYF. The CDR3 nucleotides read TGCGCCAGCAGTGACGGAGACTACGAGCAGTACTTC.

The chain carries TRBV28 and TRBJ1-5; D might be TRBD1 (5 bases). CDR3 size: 16 residues. Trimming removed 3 bases from V and 4 bases from J, with 16 bases in between. In germline, CDR1 is MDHEN, CDR2 SYDVKM. Here the CDR3 reads CASSFASDSSNQPQHF. DNA for the CDR3: TGTGCCAGCAGTTTCGCCTCAGACAGCTCAAATCAGCCCCAGCATTTT. Full variable domain (rest looked up from reference TRBV28 and TRBJ1-5): DVKVTQSSRYLVKRTGEKVFLECVQDMDHENMFWYRQDPGLGLRLIYFSYDVKMKEKGDIPEGYSVSREKKERFSLILESASTNQTSMYLCASSFASDSSNQPQHFGDGTRLSIL.

J is TRBJ1-1 and V is TRBV18, with a weak D call TRBD1 (6 bases). CDR1 and CDR2 from the germline V gene are KGHSH and LQKENI. Between the trimmed V and J ends, which lost 5 bases and 1 base, there was a span of 11 bases. This CDR3 has 14 amino acids. DNA of the CDR3: TGTGCCAGCTCAGTGGACAGCTCGAACACTGAAGCTTTCTTT. Translation: CASSVDSSNTEAFF. Drawing the rest from reference TRBV18 and TRBJ1-1, the complete variable domain is NAGVMQNPRHLVRRRGQEARLRCSPMKGHSHVYWYRQLPEEGLKFMVYLQKENIIDESGMPKERFSAEFPKEGPSILRIQQVVRGDSAAYFCASSVDSSNTEAFFGQGTRLTVV.

V and J are TRBV28 and TRBJ1-5; D is possibly TRBD1 (6 bases). The germline CDR1 and CDR2 sequences are MDHEN and SYDVKM. The CDR3 has 15 amino acids. V gave up 7 bases and J gave up 4 bases, with 17 bases separating them. CDR3 region: CASTPGGQKNQPQHF. The CDR3 coding sequence is TGTGCCAGCACTCCTGGTGGACAGAAGAATCAGCCCCAGCATTTT.

The genes are TRBV10-3 and TRBJ1-5; D remains unclear. V was shortened by 4 bases and J by 9 bases, with 16 bases between the two germline ends. This CDR3 has 14 residues. The germline CDR1 and CDR2 sequences are ENHRY and SYGVKD. CDR3 nucleotides: TGTGCCATCAGTGTGGAGGGAAGTGGTTGGCCCCAGCATTTT. It specifies CAISVEGSGWPQHF.

On this clone: The sample contains more than one DNA sequence encoding this CDR3. The chain carries TRBV29-1 and TRBJ2-2, with 10 bases lining up with TRBD1. Trimming removed 7 bases from V and 4 bases from J; junction bases left unmatched: 3. Germline V lookup: CDR1 SQVTM, CDR2 ANQGSEA. The CDR3 extends over 13 amino acids. The DNA for the CDR3 is TGCAGCGCCCGGACAGGGGGCACCGGGGAGCTGTTTTTT. As protein: CSARTGGTGELFF.

This clone was observed a few times. The chain recombines TRBV5-4 with TRBJ2-3; a weak D match, TRBD1 (5 bases). The CDR3 has 15 amino acids. The germline V gene has CDR1 SGHNT and CDR2 YYREEE (reference sequence). Trimming took 4 bases from V and 4 from J, leaving 16 bases between them. The CDR3 DNA reads as TGTGCCAGCAGCCTATCCAGGGATGCAGCAGATACGCAGTATTTT. Translated, it gives CASSLSRDAADTQYF.

This rearrangement joins TRBV28 to TRBJ2-7; 7 bases map to TRBD1. V was pared by 5 bases and J by 0 bases, with 7 bases of the junction left unmatched. The CDR3 is made up of 15 amino acids. The V gene's germline CDR1 is MDHEN and CDR2 SYDVKM. The DNA of the CDR3 is TGTGCCAGCAGTCAAACAGGGGCAACCTCCTACGAGCAGTACTTC. Translated, it gives CASSQTGATSYEQYF.

This rearrangement joins TRBV11-1 to TRBJ1-1; no definite D call. The germline V gene has CDR1 SGHAT and CDR2 FQDESV (reference sequence). This CDR3 spans 14 amino acids. V was trimmed by 4 bases and J by 0 bases, leaving 9 bases between them. The CDR3 sequence: CASSWRGLNTEAFF. The CDR3 DNA reads TGTGCCAGCAGCTGGCGGGGTCTGAACACTGAAGCTTTCTTT.

This clone was detected a few times. The chain carries TRBV2 and TRBJ1-4; 12 nucleotides align to TRBD1. This CDR3 contains 19 residues. Trimming took 6 bases from V and 5 from J; bases not matched to a gene: 16. Germline V lookup: CDR1 SNHLY, CDR2 FYNNEI. CDR3 bases: TGTGCCAGCAGGAGGGGGATGTCCGGGACAGGGGGCTGGAATGAAAAACTGTTTTTT. Its translation: CASRRGMSGTGGWNEKLFF.

V is TRBV7-9 and J is TRBJ1-5; weak D call: TRBD1 (5 bases). CDR1 and CDR2 (germline): SEHNR, FQNEAQ (reference sequence). The CDR3 covers 18 residues. Trimming stripped 1 base from V and 10 bases from J, with 26 bases between. In DNA form, the CDR3 reads TGTGCCAGCAGCTTAGAATCCCGTGGGGCCCCCGGTAGCAATCCCCAGCATTTT. Protein product: CASSLESRGAPGSNPQHF.

The chain links TRBV28 to TRBJ2-1, with 15 bases fitting TRBD2. The CDR3 sequence is 16 residues long. Trimming removed 2 bases from V and 8 bases from J; junction bases left unmatched: 4. Germline V gene data show CDR1 as MDHEN and CDR2 as SYDVKM. CDR3 in amino acids: CASSLGTSGRPYEQFF. CDR3 DNA sequence: TGTGCCAGCAGTTTAGGGACTAGCGGGAGGCCCTATGAGCAGTTCTTC.

This clone was counted once. The V call is TRBV7-2, the J call TRBJ2-5, with 10 positions matching TRBD2. The trim removed 5 bases at V and 10 bases at J, leaving 10 bases unmatched. The germline V gene encodes CDR1 SGHTA and CDR2 FQGNSA. This CDR3 contains 14 residues. The CDR3 DNA reads as TGTGCCAGCAGCCTAATGAGACTAGCGGGCGGCCAGTACTTC. This encodes CASSLMRLAGGQYF.

J is TRBJ2-3 and V is TRBV2; the D gene is possibly TRBD2 (6 bases). V was cut by 3 bases and J by 1 base, with 11 bases left in between. The CDR3 consists of 15 residues. Germline V gene lookup returns CDR1 SNHLY and CDR2 FYNNEI. The CDR3 sequence: CASSDQGGGTDTQYF. The CDR3 DNA is TGTGCCAGCAGTGACCAGGGAGGTGGCACAGATACGCAGTATTTT.